This T cell receptor (beta chain) derives from a study of CD8 T cells in Susac syndrome. General study points: Total CD8+ and CD8+ TEMRA repertoires contained fewer than 20 and five Susac-specific public clones, respectively.

RNA amounts of about 0.5 to 1 ug underwent reverse transcription with random hexamers. An immunoSEQ multiplex PCR amplified TCR beta CDR3 over 54 Vbeta and 13 Jbeta. TCRdb re-derived calls from the immunoSEQ multiplex PCR reads in MiXCR, one entry per CDR3 protein. Among about 100,000 distinct CDR3 sequences listed, around 95% were seen once. From germline, CDR1 is SEHNR and CDR2 FQNEAQ (reference sequence). The CDR3 length is 15 residues. V lost 4 bases to trimming and J lost 6 bases, with 16 bases between them. Diagnostic criteria for definite or probable disease, in their recently defined form, were met by the patients with Susac syndrome. As concerns this clonotype: Its antigen is unknown.

V and J are TRBV7-9 and TRBJ2-1; no clear D. The sequenced material came from CD8+ T cells from PBMCs. This clonotype was obtained from a human donor with Susac syndrome. The CDR3 DNA reads as TGTGCCAGCAGCTCGGCGGACCGTCGTCCCAATGAGCAGTTCTTC. It yields the protein CASSSADRRPNEQFF.